This entry is about one T cell receptor beta chain. Peripheral blood came from all dose cohorts at three timepoints. This entry comes from a study of OX40 agonist ivuxolimab in advanced cancers. Across the whole study: Patients took ivuxolimab, an agonistic anti-OX40 (CD134) antibody.

Measured with immunoSEQ multiplex PCR; TCRdb has only the in-frame clones, and not every one. The sample carries 70,000 to 90,000 clones, about 82% recorded once. The CDR3 totals 16 residues. The V gene's germline CDR1 is SGHAT and CDR2 FQNNGV. The trim removed 1 base at V and 5 bases at J, leaving 4 bases unmatched. The chain is built from TRBV11-2 and TRBJ2-2; TRBD2 matches 10 bases. Sequencing used CD4+ or CD8+ T cells sorted from blood, obtained in a trial of the OX40 agonist ivuxolimab. The sequence derives from an adult with an advanced solid tumor such as melanoma, head and neck, liver or kidney cancer. CDR3 amino acids: CASSLVAGGGTGELFF. The CDR3 DNA reads TGTGCCAGCAGCTTAGTAGCGGGAGGTGGGACCGGGGAGCTGTTTTTT.